The 15 T cell receptor beta chains below were found in one sample sequenced in a study of blood T cell repertoires in COVID-19. Using immunoSEQ multiplex PCR, the repertoire was profiled, and TCRdb retains in-frame clones only, with some absent. The repertoire has just over 95,000 clones, 90% of them found once; the top ten carry about 5.5%. Sample: peripheral blood. The receptors originated from a man in his forties or fifties with acute or convalescent COVID-19.

The chain has TRBV5-6 and TRBJ1-5; D unresolved. The CDR3 totals 14 residues. Germline V CDR1 and CDR2: SGHDT, YYEEEE. The V gene lost 1 base and the J gene lost 6 bases, with 11 bases spanning the gap. The CDR3 sequence is CASSLRFSGQPQHF. The CDR3 DNA follows: TGTGCCAGCAGCTTGAGATTCTCGGGTCAGCCCCAGCATTTT.

The chain recombines TRBV4-1 with TRBJ1-3; D unclear. V shed 3 bases and J shed 9 bases, with 15 bases lying between them. CDR1 and CDR2 (germline): MGHRA, YSYEKL. This CDR3 has 14 residues. The CDR3 loop reads CASSQILGQATIYF. The CDR3 DNA reads TGCGCCAGCAGCCAGATCCTCGGCCAGGCCACCATATATTTT.

J is TRBJ2-1 and V is TRBV6-5; 7 bases map to TRBD2. The germline V gene encodes CDR1 MNHEY and CDR2 SVGAGI. CDR3 length equals 16 residues. V lost 2 bases, J lost 0 bases, and 4 bases stayed unmatched. In DNA form, the CDR3 reads TGTGCCAGCAGTTACGGGGGAGGGAGCTCCTACAATGAGCAGTTCTTC. It yields the protein CASSYGGGSSYNEQFF.

The chain couples TRBV7-2 to TRBJ2-7, with TRBD2 matching 11 bases. Germline V gene lookup returns CDR1 SGHTA and CDR2 FQGNSA. The V segment lost 6 bases and the J segment 3 bases; nucleotides outside the gene matches: 7. The CDR3 is 15 amino acids. The CDR3 region is CASRRTSGPIYEQYF. CDR3 sequence (DNA): TGTGCCAGCAGACGGACTAGCGGGCCGATCTACGAGCAGTACTTC.

The V gene is TRBV6-1, the J gene TRBJ2-5; D not certain. Trimming took off 2 bases at V and 4 bases at J, with 14 bases between the two ends. CDR3 size: 15 residues. Germline V gene sequence: CDR1 MNHNS, CDR2 SASEGT. CDR3 in amino acids: CASSEIGNPGETQYF. CDR3 coding DNA: TGTGCCAGCAGTGAAATCGGCAACCCAGGAGAGACCCAGTACTTC.

The chain combines TRBV6-6 with TRBJ1-2; 9 bases align to TRBD1. Germline trimming cut 0 bases from V and 4 bases from J; bases unmatched to any gene: 3. The CDR3 contains 15 residues. From germline, CDR1 is MNHNY and CDR2 SVGAGI (reference sequence). CDR3 coding DNA: TGTGCCAGCAGTTACTCGACGGGACAGGGCTATGGCTACACCTTC. As protein: CASSYSTGQGYGYTF.

This clone occurred once. The V and J genes are TRBV30 and TRBJ2-2; possibly TRBD2 for D (6 bases). This CDR3 region has 16 residues. Germline CDR1 and CDR2: GTSNPN and SVGIG (reference sequence). With 1 base removed from V and 6 bases from J, the gap between germline ends came to 18 bases. The CDR3 region is CAWSDYGAGDPGELFF. The DNA of the CDR3 is TGTGCCTGGAGTGATTACGGAGCGGGTGATCCCGGGGAGCTGTTTTTT.

The chain has TRBV19 and TRBJ2-3, with D maybe TRBD1 (6 bases). CDR1 and CDR2 from the germline V gene are LNHDA and SQIVND (reference sequence). The V gene lost 6 bases and the J gene lost 1 base, with 11 bases spanning the gap. The CDR3 extends over 14 amino acids. The CDR3 reads CASREDRRTDTQYF. The CDR3 DNA reads TGTGCCAGTAGGGAGGACAGACGCACAGATACGCAGTATTTT.

This chain joins TRBV6-6 and TRBJ1-6, with D unclear. V dropped 0 bases and J dropped 9 bases, with 12 bases sitting between them. Germline V gene data show CDR1 as MNHNY and CDR2 as SVGAGI (reference sequence). The CDR3 runs 15 residues. In DNA, the CDR3 is TGTGCCAGCAGTTACTCCAGAGAGGGTTCTTCACCCCTCCACTTT. Protein product: CASSYSREGSSPLHF.

This chain links TRBV11-2 with TRBJ1-3; possible D gene TRBD1, 6 bases. Germline assignment: CDR1 SGHAT and CDR2 FQNNGV. Trimming cost V 3 bases and J 0 bases, with 9 bases left between them. CDR3 length: 15 residues. The CDR3 loop is CASSLTGNSGNTIYF. DNA for the CDR3: TGTGCCAGCAGCTTGACAGGAAACTCTGGAAACACCATATATTTT.

V usage is TRBV28 and J usage is TRBJ2-5; TRBD2 might be the D (5 bases). Trimming pared 4 bases from V and 5 bases from J, leaving 8 bases between. The CDR3 has 12 amino acids. Germline V gene data show CDR1 as MDHEN and CDR2 as SYDVKM. The CDR3 DNA is TGTGCCAGCAGTTCGGAGGTGGAGACCCAGTACTTC. Protein: CASSSEVETQYF. Using reference TRBV28 and TRBJ2-5 for the parts outside the CDR3, the full variable domain is DVKVTQSSRYLVKRTGEKVFLECVQDMDHENMFWYRQDPGLGLRLIYFSYDVKMKEKGDIPEGYSVSREKKERFSLILESASTNQTSMYLCASSSEVETQYFGPGTRLLVL.

In its sample, this clone was seen once. This chain joins TRBV3-1 (or the pseudogene TRBV3-2) and TRBJ2-2; D is unclear. This CDR3 is built from 16 residues. From germline, CDR1 is LGHDT and CDR2 YNNKEL (reference sequence). V lost 6 bases to trimming and J lost 3 bases, with 17 bases between them. CDR3 sequence (DNA): TGTGCCAGCAGTCCTACCGCCGAATTCGACACCGGGGAGCTGTTTTTT. Amino acid sequence: CASSPTAEFDTGELFF.

This chain uses TRBV11-3 with TRBJ1-2, with 9 bases lining up with TRBD1. Trimming took 5 bases from V and 4 from J; bases not matched to a gene: 8. This CDR3 region has 15 residues. The germline V gene encodes CDR1 SGHNT and CDR2 YENEEA. The CDR3 coding sequence is TGTGCCAGCAGCATAAGACAGGGGGTCGTCTATGGCTACACCTTC. It encodes CASSIRQGVVYGYTF. Filled out from reference TRBV11-3 and TRBJ1-2, the complete variable domain reads EAGVVQSPRYKIIEKKQPVAFWCNPISGHNTLYWYLQNLGQGPELLIRYENEEAVDDSQLPKDRFSAERLKGVDSTLKIQPAELGDSAVYLCASSIRQGVVYGYTFGSGTRLTVV.

The rearrangement uses TRBV6-1 and TRBJ1-6; D gene unclear. There are 13 residues in the CDR3. Per the germline V gene, CDR1 is MNHNS and CDR2 is SASEGT. Between the trimmed V and J ends, which lost 3 bases and 6 bases, there was a span of 6 bases. As DNA, the CDR3 is TGTGCCAGCAGTGAGGGCCTTAATTCACCCCTCCACTTT. This gives the protein CASSEGLNSPLHF.

V gene TRBV19 combines with J gene TRBJ2-7, with D tentatively TRBD2 (6 bases). Trimming left V 5 bases short and J 3 bases short, with 17 bases between. The CDR3 is made up of 15 amino acids. CDR1 and CDR2 from the germline V gene are LNHDA and SQIVND (reference sequence). CDR3 nucleotide sequence: TGTGCCAGTAGTTGGTCGGGAGAGGGGCTCTACGAGCAGTACTTC. This gives the protein CASSWSGEGLYEQYF.